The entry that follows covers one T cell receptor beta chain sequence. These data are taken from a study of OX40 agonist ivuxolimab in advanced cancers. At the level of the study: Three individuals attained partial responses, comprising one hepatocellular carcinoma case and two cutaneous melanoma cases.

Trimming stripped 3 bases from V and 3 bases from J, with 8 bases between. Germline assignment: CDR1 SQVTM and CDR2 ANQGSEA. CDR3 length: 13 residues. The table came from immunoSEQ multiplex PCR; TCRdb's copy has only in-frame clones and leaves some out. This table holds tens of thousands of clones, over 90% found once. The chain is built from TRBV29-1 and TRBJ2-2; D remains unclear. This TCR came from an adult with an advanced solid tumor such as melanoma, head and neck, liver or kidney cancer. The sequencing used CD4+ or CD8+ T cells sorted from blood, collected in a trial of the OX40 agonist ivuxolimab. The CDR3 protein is CSVDGVDTGELFF. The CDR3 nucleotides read TGCAGCGTTGATGGGGTGGACACCGGGGAGCTGTTTTTT.